The sequence of this T cell receptor beta chain was determined in a study of technical replicates of blood from four donors. This clone was counted a single time. Germline V CDR1 and CDR2: LNHDA, SQIVND (reference sequence). The V segment lost 0 bases and the J segment 6 bases; nucleotides outside the gene matches: 4. The CDR3 extends over 15 amino acids. TCRdb's copy holds only in-frame clones and misses some; the assay was immunoSEQ multiplex PCR. The sample comprises about 81,000 clones, roughly four fifths of which are singletons, and around 4% rests with the top ten. The chain is built from TRBV19 and TRBJ2-3, with 9 bases that match TRBD2. Source material: PBMCs. The sequence was obtained from a human donor in good health. Some clones in this sample may be carry-over from other donors' samples. Here the CDR3 reads CASSIDPGLADTQYF. The CDR3 region has the DNA TGTGCCAGTAGTATAGATCCGGGACTAGCTGATACGCAGTATTTT.